Following are 30 T cell receptor beta chains from one sample sequenced in a study of vaccination and CD4 T cells after COVID-19. Their target antigens are unknown. An Oncomine TCR Beta short-read assay was used to sequence the DNA from cultured CD4+ T cells. A single record per CDR3 protein comes from TCRdb applying MiXCR to the PCR reads. The table lists fewer than 15,000 distinct CDR3 sequences, 44% of them singletons. Treatment described: 10-day PBMC culture with coronavirus spike peptide pools or control peptides (ViraFEST assay). The sample was CD4+ T cells from blood, cultured in vitro. These receptors were collected from a human donor who had recovered from COVID-19.

This clonotype has just a few counts. The rearrangement joins TRBV7-2 to TRBJ1-5; no reliable D call. Germline V lookup: CDR1 SGHTA, CDR2 FQGNSA. The CDR3 covers 15 residues. V lost 1 base and J 6 bases, leaving 13 bases between the germline ends. The CDR3 spells CASSLDGILGQPQHF. DNA for the CDR3: TGTGCCAGCAGCTTAGATGGGATCTTGGGTCAGCCCCAGCATTTT.

The chain uses TRBV12-5 and TRBJ2-5; the D is unclear. This CDR3 comprises 12 residues. V lost 3 bases and J 0 bases, leaving 2 bases between the germline ends. CDR1 is LGHNT, CDR2 FRNRAP, per germline. As DNA, the CDR3 is TGTGCTAGTGGTTTAAACCAAGAGACCCAGTACTTC. Amino acid sequence: CASGLNQETQYF. Together with reference TRBV12-5 and TRBJ2-5, the CDR3 gives the full variable domain: DARVTQTPRHKVTEMGQEVTMRCQPILGHNTVFWYRQTMMQGLELLAYFRNRAPLDDSGMPKDRFSAEMPDATLATLKIQPSEPRDSAVYFCASGLNQETQYFGPGTRLLVL.

The chain couples TRBV7-3 to TRBJ1-1; D is perhaps TRBD1 (6 bases). V lost 5 bases and J 4 bases, leaving 11 bases between the germline ends. Per germline, CDR1 SGHTA and CDR2 FQGTGA. The CDR3 has 13 amino acids. CDR3: CASSGTGTTEAFF. The CDR3 DNA sequence: TGTGCCAGCAGCGGTACAGGGACCACTGAAGCTTTCTTT.

J is TRBJ1-1 and V is TRBV6-1, with a tentative D call TRBD1 (6 bases). V was pared by 6 bases and J by 5 bases, with 13 bases between. This CDR3 has 13 residues. Germline V lookup: CDR1 MNHNS, CDR2 SASEGT. In nucleotides, the CDR3 is TGTGCCAGCAGAGAGAACAGGGAAACTGAAGCTTTCTTT. Its translation: CASRENRETEAFF.

This sequence joins TRBV30 and TRBJ1-2, with 7 positions matching TRBD1. This CDR3 has 14 amino acids. CDR1 and CDR2 (germline): GTSNPN, SVGIG (reference sequence). J was trimmed by 2 bases and V by 8 bases; bases with no gene match: 11. CDR3: CAARYQGVNYGYTF. The CDR3 DNA follows: TGTGCCGCCCGGTACCAGGGGGTGAACTATGGCTACACCTTC.

The chain uses TRBV6-1 and TRBJ2-5; 13 positions match TRBD2. Germline CDR1 is MNHNS and CDR2 is SASEGT. The length of the CDR3 is 15 residues. Germline trimming cut 6 bases from V and 5 bases from J; bases unmatched to any gene: 6. CDR3 protein: CASRRLAGGGETQYF. In nucleotides, the CDR3 is TGTGCCAGCAGACGACTAGCGGGAGGAGGGGAGACCCAGTACTTC.

The V call is TRBV27, the J call TRBJ1-2; D ambiguous. The CDR3 length is 13 residues. The germline V and J ends were trimmed by 2 bases and 2 bases, with 6 bases remaining between them. Germline CDR1 MNHEY, CDR2 SMNVEV (reference sequence). CDR3 DNA sequence: TGTGCCAGCAGTTTACGCGGAAACTATGGCTACACCTTC. Residues: CASSLRGNYGYTF.

This chain joins TRBV20-1 and TRBJ2-7; D is undetermined. The ends were cut back, 6 bases at V and 3 bases at J, with 9 bases in the middle. This CDR3 comprises 11 residues. Germline-derived CDR1 and CDR2 are DFQATT and SNEGSKA (reference sequence). Here the CDR3 reads CSANQDYEQYF. For the CDR3, the DNA is TGCAGTGCCAATCAGGACTACGAGCAGTACTTC.

In this sample, this clonotype turned up once. At one boundary the junction diverges from the germline segment, which might be a read error. This chain joins TRBV10-3 and TRBJ1-6, with a weak D call TRBD1 (6 bases). Per the germline V gene, CDR1 is ENHRY and CDR2 is SYGVKD. The CDR3 is 15 amino acids. CDR3 sequence (DNA): TGTGCCATCAGTGACGGGGGCCAGTCTAATTCGCCCCTCCACTTT. As protein: CAISDGGQSNSPLHF.

The chain links TRBV24-1 to TRBJ1-2, with D possibly TRBD1 on 5 matching bases. The V gene lost 4 bases and the J gene lost 2 bases, with 19 bases spanning the gap. The length of the CDR3 is 17 residues. Germline values: CDR1 KGHDR, CDR2 SFDVKD. In DNA form, the CDR3 reads TGTGCCACCAGTGACTCCAAACTCCAGGGAGCCAACTATGGCTACACCTTC. Protein sequence: CATSDSKLQGANYGYTF.

Only a few counts were recorded for this clonotype. The genes are TRBV7-9 and TRBJ2-3, with D tentatively TRBD1 or TRBD2 (5 bases each). Germline values: CDR1 SEHNR, CDR2 FQNEAQ (reference sequence). Trimming removed 3 bases from V and 4 bases from J, with 11 bases in between. The CDR3 consists of 14 residues. This CDR3 is CASSFALGADTQYF. Here the CDR3 DNA reads TGTGCCAGCAGCTTCGCACTAGGGGCAGATACGCAGTATTTT. Supplemented by reference TRBV7-9 and TRBJ2-3, the full variable domain reads DTGVSQNPRHKITKRGQNVTFRCDPISEHNRLYWYRQTLGQGPEFLTYFQNEAQLEKSRLLSDRFSAERPKGSFSTLEIQRTEQGDSAMYLCASSFALGADTQYFGPGTRLTVL.

This rearrangement joins TRBV2 to TRBJ2-5, with TRBD2 as a possible D gene (6 bases). CDR1 is SNHLY, CDR2 FYNNEI, per germline. V lost 2 bases and J 5 bases, leaving 12 bases between the germline ends. The CDR3 runs to 14 residues. For the CDR3, the DNA is TGTGCCAGCAGTGAACGGGTGGCGGGGGAGACCCAGTACTTC. Translated, it gives CASSERVAGETQYF.

The chain couples TRBV12-3 or TRBV12-4 to TRBJ2-2; D unclear. V was trimmed by 0 bases and J by 4 bases, leaving 6 bases between them. This CDR3 has 14 amino acids. Here the CDR3 DNA reads TGTGCCAGCAGTTTAGCGGGCATCACCGGGGAGCTGTTTTTT. The encoded protein is CASSLAGITGELFF.

This clonotype was recorded once. The J gene is TRBJ2-1, the V gene TRBV5-1, with TRBD2 identical over 8 bases. V shed 0 bases, J shed 8 bases, and the junction held 13 bases outside the gene matches. The germline V gene has CDR1 SGHRS and CDR2 YFSETQ. The CDR3 extends over 17 amino acids. Written as DNA, the CDR3 is TGCGCCAGCAGCTTGGGACGGGGGGGCGGGAGCGTGGATGAGCAGTTCTTC. Its translation is CASSLGRGGGSVDEQFF.

The rearrangement uses TRBV30 and TRBJ1-2; D gene ambiguous. V lost 1 base to trimming and J lost 8 bases, with 5 bases between them. CDR1 and CDR2 from the germline V gene are GTSNPN and SVGIG (reference sequence). The CDR3 is 10 residues long. The CDR3 loop reads CAWSELGYTF. CDR3 DNA: TGTGCCTGGAGTGAATTGGGCTACACCTTC. Variable domain in full (rest from reference TRBV30 and TRBJ1-2): SQTIHQWPATLVQPVGSPLSLECTVEGTSNPNLYWYRQAAGRGLQLLFYSVGIGQISSEVPQNLSASRPQDRQFILSSKKLLLSDSGFYLCAWSELGYTFGSGTRLTVV.

Comments on this clonotype: Germline and junction disagree at one end, which may indicate a read error. This CDR3 is CVSSPQGDRLRGGYTF. The DNA for the CDR3 is TGTGTCAGCAGCCCTCAGGGGGACAGATTGAGGGGAGGCTACACCTTC. This chain joins TRBV11-2 and TRBJ1-2, with 7 bases matching TRBD1. The length of the CDR3 is 16 residues. Germline V gene lookup returns CDR1 SGHAT and CDR2 FQNNGV.

This clonotype was counted between two and nine times. This chain connects TRBV5-1 to TRBJ1-2, with D unclear. Germline CDR1 and CDR2: SGHRS and YFSETQ. This CDR3 is built from 13 residues. The V and J ends lost 0 bases and 4 bases respectively, with 7 bases between them. DNA of the CDR3: TGCGCCAGCAGCTTGGACTCGGGCTATGGCTACACCTTC. Its protein is CASSLDSGYGYTF.

V and J are TRBV30 and TRBJ1-1, with D maybe TRBD1 (5 bases). CDR3 size: 15 residues. CDR1 and CDR2 from the germline V gene are GTSNPN and SVGIG (reference sequence). Trimming removed 2 bases at V and 5 bases at J, with 18 bases between. The CDR3, as DNA: TGTGCCTGGAGTCAGGGTTTACTGTCGAGAACTGAAGCTTTCTTT. It specifies CAWSQGLLSRTEAFF. The complete variable domain, with remaining parts taken from reference TRBV30 and TRBJ1-1, reads SQTIHQWPATLVQPVGSPLSLECTVEGTSNPNLYWYRQAAGRGLQLLFYSVGIGQISSEVPQNLSASRPQDRQFILSSKKLLLSDSGFYLCAWSQGLLSRTEAFFGQGTRLTVV.

The chain joins TRBV28 to TRBJ1-6; TRBD1 is a possible D gene (5 bases). This CDR3 contains 14 residues. Germline V lookup: CDR1 MDHEN, CDR2 SYDVKM. The V end lost 4 bases, the J end lost 4 bases, and 8 bases lay between the germline ends. DNA for the CDR3: TGTGCCAGCAGTTCCCAGGGTTATAATTCACCCCTCCACTTT. Residues: CASSSQGYNSPLHF.

The genes are TRBV6-2 or TRBV6-3 and TRBJ2-7; tentatively, D is TRBD1 (6 bases). CDR3 length: 13 residues. Germline V lookup: CDR1 MNHEY, CDR2 SVGEGT. The V end was cut by 9 bases, the J end by 1 base, with 13 bases between. The CDR3 spells CASMTGTSYEQYF. CDR3 nucleotides: TGTGCCAGTATGACCGGGACATCCTACGAGCAGTACTTC.

This clonotype has a handful of counts. The V and J genes are TRBV7-2 and TRBJ1-3; D is uncertain. The CDR3 extends over 15 amino acids. Germline V gene sequence: CDR1 SGHTA, CDR2 FQGNSA. Trimming pared 1 base from V and 1 base from J, leaving 8 bases between. This CDR3 reads CASSLVSGSGNTIYF. The CDR3 coding sequence is TGTGCCAGCAGCTTAGTTTCAGGTTCTGGAAACACCATATATTTT.

This clonotype has more than one count but fewer than ten. The rearrangement joins TRBV24-1 to TRBJ1-5; TRBD1 matches at 9 bases. Germline trimming cut 7 bases from V and 8 bases from J; bases unmatched to any gene: 11. Germline V CDR1 and CDR2: KGHDR, SFDVKD. This CDR3 contains 15 residues. The CDR3 DNA follows: TGTGCCACCAGAGCCGGGACAGGGCCTAGGGAGCCCCAGCATTTT. This gives the protein CATRAGTGPREPQHF.

The CDR3 region is CASPGTGTLYVDEQFF. CDR3 DNA: TGTGCCAGCCCGGGCACAGGGACTCTCTATGTGGATGAGCAGTTCTTC. The J gene is TRBJ2-1, the V gene TRBV2; possibly TRBD1 or TRBD2 for D (6 bases each). Germline V gene lookup returns CDR1 SNHLY and CDR2 FYNNEI. The CDR3 is 16 residues long. V was clipped by 8 bases and J by 8 bases, with 25 bases between them.

This clonotype has a handful of counts. DNA for the CDR3: TGCAGTGTTGAAGAAGGCACAGATACGCAGTATTTT. Translating it yields CSVEEGTDTQYF. The V call is TRBV20-1, the J call TRBJ2-3, with no clear D. V dropped 7 bases and J dropped 1 base, with 9 bases sitting between them. CDR1 and CDR2 from the germline V gene are DFQATT and SNEGSKA (reference sequence). The CDR3 has 12 amino acids.

The count of this clonotype is one. In nucleotides, the CDR3 is TGTGCCAGCAGCCAACTAGCGGGAGGCAGTGAGACCCAGTACTTC. It is translated as CASSQLAGGSETQYF. The chain uses TRBV28 and TRBJ2-5; 12 bases agree with TRBD2. The germline gives CDR1 MDHEN, CDR2 SYDVKM. The CDR3 is made up of 15 amino acids. V dropped 6 bases and J dropped 5; count of bases not matched to a gene: 7.

V gene TRBV12-3 or TRBV12-4 combines with J gene TRBJ1-1, with D tentatively TRBD1 (6 bases). This CDR3 spans 15 amino acids. The germline V and J ends were trimmed by 5 bases and 10 bases, with 23 bases remaining between them. CDR3 coding DNA: TGTGCCAGCAGTAAACAGGGAGCCGAACGGGTCGTAGCTTTCTTT. Amino acids: CASSKQGAERVVAFF.

The rearrangement joins TRBV18 to TRBJ1-5; D is ambiguous. The CDR3 totals 13 residues. Looked up from germline, CDR1 is KGHSH and CDR2 is LQKENI. V was clipped by 9 bases and J by 4 bases, with 13 bases between them. The CDR3 DNA reads TGTGCCAGTCGAGCTACTGCTAATCAGCCCCAGCATTTT. This gives the protein CASRATANQPQHF.

CDR3 in amino acids: CASSSGTSSQVGTIYF. CDR3 bases: TGTGCCAGCAGCTCGGGGACATCGTCACAGGTTGGCACCATATATTTT. This chain joins TRBV7-6 and TRBJ1-3, with D perhaps TRBD1 (6 bases). The length of the CDR3 is 16 residues. The germline V gene has CDR1 SGHVS and CDR2 FNYEAQ. Trimming shortened V by 4 bases and J by 9 bases, and 22 bases separated the two germline ends.

The gene calls are TRBV2 and TRBJ1-1, with 9 positions matching TRBD1. The V gene end was trimmed by 7 bases and the J gene end by 2 bases; junction bases not matched to a gene: 11. CDR3 length: 16 residues. From germline, CDR1 is SNHLY and CDR2 FYNNEI. Here the CDR3 reads CASIRGGTGLNTEAFF. The CDR3 bases are TGTGCCAGCATCCGGGGAGGGACAGGGTTAAACACTGAAGCTTTCTTT. The complete variable domain, with remaining parts taken from reference TRBV2 and TRBJ1-1, reads EPEVTQTPSHQVTQMGQEVILRCVPISNHLYFYWYRQILGQKVEFLVSFYNNEISEKSEIFDDQFSVERPDGSNFTLKIRSTKLEDSAMYFCASIRGGTGLNTEAFFGQGTRLTVV.

The rearrangement uses TRBV7-9 and TRBJ2-3; D is uncertain. Per germline, CDR1 SEHNR and CDR2 FQNEAQ (reference sequence). Trimming left V 6 bases short and J 0 bases short, with 10 bases between. The CDR3 runs to 14 residues. CDR3 coding DNA: TGTGCCAGCAGTCCTGACTTCAGCACAGATACGCAGTATTTT. Amino acid sequence: CASSPDFSTDTQYF.